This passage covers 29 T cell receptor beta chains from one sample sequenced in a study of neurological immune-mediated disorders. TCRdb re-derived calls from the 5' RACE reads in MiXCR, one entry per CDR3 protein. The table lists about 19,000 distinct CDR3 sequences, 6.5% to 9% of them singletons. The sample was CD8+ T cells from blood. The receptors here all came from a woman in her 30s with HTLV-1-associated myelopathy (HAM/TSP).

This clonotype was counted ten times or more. DNA of the CDR3: TGCGCCAGCAGCTATTCGACAGGGATGCCCTACGAGCAGTACTTC. This translates into CASSYSTGMPYEQYF. This rearrangement joins TRBV5-1 to TRBJ2-7; 7 bases match TRBD1. After removal of 3 bases from V and 2 bases from J, the junction contained 8 bases not matched to a gene. The CDR3 is 15 residues long. CDR1 is SGHRS and CDR2 is YFSETQ in the germline V gene.

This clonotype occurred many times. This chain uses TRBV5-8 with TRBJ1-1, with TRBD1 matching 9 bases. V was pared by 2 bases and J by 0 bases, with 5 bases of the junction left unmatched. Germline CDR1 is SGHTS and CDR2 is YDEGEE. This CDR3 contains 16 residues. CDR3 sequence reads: CASSFKRTGVNTEAFF. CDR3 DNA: TGTGCCAGCAGCTTCAAAAGGACAGGGGTGAACACTGAAGCTTTCTTT.

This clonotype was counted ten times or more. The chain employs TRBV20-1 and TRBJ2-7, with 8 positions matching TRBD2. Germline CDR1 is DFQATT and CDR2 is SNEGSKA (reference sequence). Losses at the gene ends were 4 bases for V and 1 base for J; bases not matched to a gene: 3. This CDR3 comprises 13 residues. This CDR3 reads CSAISGGSYEQYF. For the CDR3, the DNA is TGCAGTGCTATAAGCGGGGGTTCCTACGAGCAGTACTTC.

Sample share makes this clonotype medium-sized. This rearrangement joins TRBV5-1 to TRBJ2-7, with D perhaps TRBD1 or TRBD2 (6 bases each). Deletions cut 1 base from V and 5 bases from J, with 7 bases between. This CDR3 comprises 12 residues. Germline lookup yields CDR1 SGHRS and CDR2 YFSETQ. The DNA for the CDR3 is TGCGCCAGCAGCTTGAGGGGGGACGAGCAGTACTTC. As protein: CASSLRGDEQYF. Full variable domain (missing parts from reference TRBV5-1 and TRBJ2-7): KAGVTQTPRYLIKTRGQQVTLSCSPISGHRSVSWYQQTPGQGLQFLFEYFSETQRNKGNFPGRFSGRQFSNSRSEMNVSTLELGDSALYLCASSLRGDEQYFGPGTRLTVT.

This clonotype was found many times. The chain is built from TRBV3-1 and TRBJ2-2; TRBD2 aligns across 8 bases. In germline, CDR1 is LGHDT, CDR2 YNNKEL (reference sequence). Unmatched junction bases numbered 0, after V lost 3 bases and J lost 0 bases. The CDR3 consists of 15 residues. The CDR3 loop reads CASSQTSANTGELFF. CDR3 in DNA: TGTGCCAGCAGCCAGACTAGCGCGAACACCGGGGAGCTGTTTTTT.

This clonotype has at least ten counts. The CDR3 region has the DNA TGCAGTGCTAGAGAGGTTAGGTCAGCTTTCTTT. It specifies CSAREVRSAFF. V is TRBV20-1 and J is TRBJ1-1, with D unresolved. The ends were cut back, 0 bases at V and 10 bases at J, with 9 bases in the middle. CDR1 and CDR2 from the germline V gene are DFQATT and SNEGSKA (reference sequence). This CDR3 is 11 amino acids long.

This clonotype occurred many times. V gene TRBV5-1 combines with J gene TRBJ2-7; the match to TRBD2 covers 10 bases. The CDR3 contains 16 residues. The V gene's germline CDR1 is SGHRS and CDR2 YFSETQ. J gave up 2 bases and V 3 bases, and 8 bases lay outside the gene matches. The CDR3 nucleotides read TGCGCCAGCAGCTCGCCGACTAGCGGGCTGACCTACGAGCAGTACTTC. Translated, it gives CASSSPTSGLTYEQYF.

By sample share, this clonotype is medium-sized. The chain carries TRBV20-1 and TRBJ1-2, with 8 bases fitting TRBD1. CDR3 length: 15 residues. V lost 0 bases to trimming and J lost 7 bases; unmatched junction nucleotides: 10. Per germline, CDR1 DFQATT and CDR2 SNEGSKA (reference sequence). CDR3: CSARDLTGDVGGYTF. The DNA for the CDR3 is TGCAGTGCTAGAGATTTGACAGGGGACGTAGGTGGCTACACCTTC.

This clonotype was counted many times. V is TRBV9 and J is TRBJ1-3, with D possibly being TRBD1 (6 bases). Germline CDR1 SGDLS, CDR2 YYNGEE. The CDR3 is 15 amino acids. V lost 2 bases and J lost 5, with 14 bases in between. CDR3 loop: CASSVSGTRRNTIYF. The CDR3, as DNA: TGTGCCAGCAGCGTCTCCGGGACACGGAGAAACACCATATATTTT.

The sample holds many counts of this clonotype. The DNA of the CDR3 is TGCAGTGCTAGAGATCTGGACAGGGGAGCCTACAATGAGCAGTTCTTC. Its translation: CSARDLDRGAYNEQFF. The chain couples TRBV20-1 to TRBJ2-1; 9 nucleotides agree with TRBD1. The length of the CDR3 is 16 residues. After removal of 0 bases from V and 2 bases from J, the junction contained 5 bases not matched to a gene. The germline V gene has CDR1 DFQATT and CDR2 SNEGSKA (reference sequence).

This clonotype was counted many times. CDR3 sequence reads: CASSYAQRSSYNEQFF. CDR3 DNA: TGTGCCAGCAGTTACGCGCAGAGAAGCTCCTACAATGAGCAGTTCTTC. The gene calls are TRBV6-2 or TRBV6-3 and TRBJ2-1; no reliable D call. The V gene's germline CDR1 is MNHEY and CDR2 SVGEGT. The germline V and J ends were trimmed by 2 bases and 0 bases, with 11 bases remaining between them. The CDR3 spans 16 residues.

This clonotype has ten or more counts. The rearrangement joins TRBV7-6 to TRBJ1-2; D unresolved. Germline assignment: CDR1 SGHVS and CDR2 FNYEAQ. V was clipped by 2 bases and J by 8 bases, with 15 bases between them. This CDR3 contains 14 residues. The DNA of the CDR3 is TGTGCCAGCAGCTTAAGGGAATCAACTGAGGGCTACACCTTC. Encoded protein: CASSLRESTEGYTF.

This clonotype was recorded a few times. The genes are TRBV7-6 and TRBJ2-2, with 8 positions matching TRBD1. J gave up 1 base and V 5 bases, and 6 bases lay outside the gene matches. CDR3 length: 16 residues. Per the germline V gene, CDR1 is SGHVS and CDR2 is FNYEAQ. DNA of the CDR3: TGTGCCAGCAGCCTCGCCGGGACAGGGAACACCGGGGAGCTGTTTTTT. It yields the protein CASSLAGTGNTGELFF.

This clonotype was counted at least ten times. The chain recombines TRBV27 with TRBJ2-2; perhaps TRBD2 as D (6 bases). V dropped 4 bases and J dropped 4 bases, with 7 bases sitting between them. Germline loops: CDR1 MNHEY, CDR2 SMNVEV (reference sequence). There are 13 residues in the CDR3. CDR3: CASSSGATGELFF. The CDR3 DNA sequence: TGTGCCAGCAGTTCGGGAGCCACCGGGGAGCTGTTTTTT.

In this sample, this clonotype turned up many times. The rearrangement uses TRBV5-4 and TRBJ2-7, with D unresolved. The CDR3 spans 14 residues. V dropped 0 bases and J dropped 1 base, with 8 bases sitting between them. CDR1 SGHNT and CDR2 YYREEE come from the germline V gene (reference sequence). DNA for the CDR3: TGTGCCAGCAGCTTGGCCGTCGGATCCTACGAGCAGTACTTC. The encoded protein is CASSLAVGSYEQYF.

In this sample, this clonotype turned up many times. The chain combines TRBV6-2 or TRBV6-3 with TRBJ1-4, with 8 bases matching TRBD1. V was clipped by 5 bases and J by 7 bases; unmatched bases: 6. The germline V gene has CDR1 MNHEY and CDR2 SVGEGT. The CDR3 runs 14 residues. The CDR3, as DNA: TGTGCCAGCAGTATGGGGACAGGAAGTGAAAAACTGTTTTTT. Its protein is CASSMGTGSEKLFF.

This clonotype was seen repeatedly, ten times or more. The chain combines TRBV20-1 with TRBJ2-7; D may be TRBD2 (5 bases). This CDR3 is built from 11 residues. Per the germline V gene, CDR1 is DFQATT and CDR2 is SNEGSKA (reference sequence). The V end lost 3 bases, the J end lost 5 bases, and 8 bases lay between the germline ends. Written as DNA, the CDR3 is TGCAGTGCTAGTGCCGGGGACGAGCAGTACTTC. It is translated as CSASAGDEQYF.

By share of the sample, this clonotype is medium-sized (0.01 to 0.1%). This CDR3 is CASRTGTGNNEQFF. The CDR3 DNA is TGTGCCAGCAGGACCGGAACTGGCAACAATGAGCAGTTCTTC. The chain uses TRBV2 and TRBJ2-1; D is undetermined. The length of the CDR3 is 14 residues. Deletions cut 6 bases from V and 5 bases from J, with 14 bases between. CDR1 and CDR2 from the germline V gene are SNHLY and FYNNEI.

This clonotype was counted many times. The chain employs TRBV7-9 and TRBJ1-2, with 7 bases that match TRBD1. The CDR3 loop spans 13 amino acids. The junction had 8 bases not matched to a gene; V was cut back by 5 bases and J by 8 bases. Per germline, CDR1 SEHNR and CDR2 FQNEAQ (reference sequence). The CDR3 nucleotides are TGTGCCAGCAGCCGAAACAGGGGTGTGGGCTACACCTTC. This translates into CASSRNRGVGYTF.

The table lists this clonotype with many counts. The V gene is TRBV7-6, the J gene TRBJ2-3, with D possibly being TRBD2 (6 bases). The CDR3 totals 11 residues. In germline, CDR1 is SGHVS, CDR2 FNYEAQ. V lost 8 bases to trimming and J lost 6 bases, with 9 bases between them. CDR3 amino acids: CASGRGDTQYF. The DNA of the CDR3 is TGTGCCAGCGGCCGGGGGGATACGCAGTATTTT.

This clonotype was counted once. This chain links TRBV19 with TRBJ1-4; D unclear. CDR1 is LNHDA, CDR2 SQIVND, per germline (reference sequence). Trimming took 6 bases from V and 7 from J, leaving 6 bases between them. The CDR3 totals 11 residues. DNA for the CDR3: TGTGCCAGTAGGCGGTGTGAAAAACTGTTTTTT. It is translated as CASRRCEKLFF.

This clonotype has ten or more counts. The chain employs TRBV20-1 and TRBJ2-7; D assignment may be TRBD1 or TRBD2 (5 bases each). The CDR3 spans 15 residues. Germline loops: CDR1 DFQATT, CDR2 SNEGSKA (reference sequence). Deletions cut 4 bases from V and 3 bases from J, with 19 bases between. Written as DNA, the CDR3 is TGCAGTGCTACACGGGGCCAGCGCGAGCACTACGAGCAGTACTTC. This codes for CSATRGQREHYEQYF.

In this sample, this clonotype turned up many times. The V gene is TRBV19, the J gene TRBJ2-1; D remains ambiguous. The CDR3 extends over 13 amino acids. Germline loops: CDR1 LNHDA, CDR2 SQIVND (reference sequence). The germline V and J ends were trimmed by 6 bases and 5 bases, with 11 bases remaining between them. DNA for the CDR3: TGTGCCAGTAGCTACGGGCCTAACAATGAGCAGTTCTTC. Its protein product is CASSYGPNNEQFF.

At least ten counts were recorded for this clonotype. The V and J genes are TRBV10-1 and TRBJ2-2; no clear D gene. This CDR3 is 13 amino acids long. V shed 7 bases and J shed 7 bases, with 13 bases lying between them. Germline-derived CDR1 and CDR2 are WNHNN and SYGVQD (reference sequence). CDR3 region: CASNHLIGGELFF. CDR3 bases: TGCGCCAGCAATCACTTAATCGGCGGGGAGCTGTTTTTT.

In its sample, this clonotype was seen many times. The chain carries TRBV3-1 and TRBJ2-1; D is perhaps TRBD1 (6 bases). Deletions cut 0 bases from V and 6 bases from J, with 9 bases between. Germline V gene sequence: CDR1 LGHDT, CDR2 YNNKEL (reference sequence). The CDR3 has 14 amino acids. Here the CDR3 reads CASSQDYRVNEQFF. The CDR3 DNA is TGTGCCAGCAGCCAAGATTACAGGGTCAATGAGCAGTTCTTC.

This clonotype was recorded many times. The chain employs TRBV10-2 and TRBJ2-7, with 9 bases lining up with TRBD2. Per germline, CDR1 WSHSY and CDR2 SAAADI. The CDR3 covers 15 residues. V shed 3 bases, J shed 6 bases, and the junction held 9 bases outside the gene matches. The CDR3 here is CASSEMLSGGSEQYF. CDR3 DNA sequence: TGCGCCAGCAGTGAAATGTTGAGCGGGGGGTCCGAGCAGTACTTC.

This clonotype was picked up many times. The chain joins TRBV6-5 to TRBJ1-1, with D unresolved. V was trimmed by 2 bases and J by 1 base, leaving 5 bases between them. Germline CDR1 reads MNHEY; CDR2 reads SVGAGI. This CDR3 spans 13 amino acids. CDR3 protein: CASSYDENTEAFF. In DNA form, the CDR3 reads TGTGCCAGCAGTTACGACGAGAACACTGAAGCTTTCTTT.

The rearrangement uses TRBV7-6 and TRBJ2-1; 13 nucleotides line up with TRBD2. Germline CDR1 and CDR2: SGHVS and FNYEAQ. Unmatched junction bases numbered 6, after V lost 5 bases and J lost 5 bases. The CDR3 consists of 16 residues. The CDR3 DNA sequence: TGTGCCAGCAGCCTAGAGACTAGCGGGGGGCACAATGAGCAGTTCTTC. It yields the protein CASSLETSGGHNEQFF.

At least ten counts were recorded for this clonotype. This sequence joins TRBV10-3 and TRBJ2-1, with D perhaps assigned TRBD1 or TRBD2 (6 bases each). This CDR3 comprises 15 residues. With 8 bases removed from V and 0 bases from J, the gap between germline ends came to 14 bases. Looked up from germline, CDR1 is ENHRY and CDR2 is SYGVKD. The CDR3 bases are TGTGCCATCGGGGGCGGGGTGAGCTCCTACAATGAGCAGTTCTTC. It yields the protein CAIGGGVSSYNEQFF.